A selection of T cell receptor beta chains follows, all from one sample in a study of CD8 T cells in ankylosing spondylitis. TCRdb analysed the 5' RACE reads with MiXCR anew, one entry per CDR3 protein. The sample lists fewer than 750,000 distinct CDR3 sequences; roughly 19% were seen once. Sequencing was performed on blood, either unsorted or a sorted T cell fraction (not recorded which). The receptors derive from a male donor with ankylosing spondylitis. The CDR3 runs from the conserved cysteine through the conserved F or W. A D gene is named only where the DNA matches it firmly. Expanded clones get a size class; other rows say once, few or many, or leave the size out.

clone_size | d_call | j_call | v_call | cdr3_aa | cdr3_nt
few | . | TRBJ2-2 | TRBV12-3/TRBV12-4 | CASRTGHPNTGELFF | TGTGCCAGCAGGACCGGACACCCGAACACCGGGGAGCTGTTTTTT
. | . | TRBJ2-1 | TRBV30 | CALRAGGISYNEQFF | TGTGCCTTGAGAGCCGGCGGGATCTCCTACAATGAGCAGTTCTTC
. | . | TRBJ1-1 | TRBV7-9 | CASSFTQEAFF | TGTGCCAGCAGCTTTACTCAGGAAGCTTTCTTT
. | . | TRBJ2-3 | TRBV5-1 | CASSLDLRLAYYTQYF | TGCGCCAGCAGCTTGGATCTGCGGCTAGCGTACTATACGCAGTATTTT
once | . | TRBJ2-4 | TRBV27 | CASSQSLRPLAKNIQYF | TGTGCCAGCAGTCAGTCCCTCAGACCACTAGCCAAAAACATTCAGTACTTC
few | TRBD2 | TRBJ2-3 | TRBV5-6 | CASSLALGLAGGAQYF | TGTGCCAGCAGCTTGGCACTCGGGCTAGCGGGGGGCGCGCAGTATTTT
many | . | TRBJ2-5 | TRBV4-1 | CASSQAETQYF | TGCGCCAGCAGCCAAGCCGAGACCCAGTACTTC
. | TRBD2 | TRBJ2-1 | TRBV6-2/TRBV6-3 | CASRVWTSGYNEQFF | TGTGCCAGCAGAGTTTGGACTAGCGGCTACAATGAGCAGTTCTTC
few | TRBD2 | TRBJ2-1 | TRBV4-1 | CASSQESGIYNEQFF | TGCGCCAGCAGCCAAGAAAGCGGGATATACAATGAGCAGTTCTTC
. | . | TRBJ2-2 | TRBV6-1 | CASSNVDFGELFF | TGTGCCAGCAGCAACGTGGATTTCGGGGAGCTGTTTTTT